Shown below are 30 T cell receptor beta chains from a single sample sequenced in a study of OX40 agonist ivuxolimab in advanced cancers. Generated by immunoSEQ multiplex PCR, the TCRdb table keeps only in-frame clones and is missing some. The sample yields about 50,000 clones, approximately 80% seen once. The sample was CD4+ or CD8+ T cells sorted from blood, taken in a trial of the OX40 agonist ivuxolimab. Every receptor here comes from an adult with an advanced solid tumor such as melanoma, head and neck, liver or kidney cancer.

The J gene is TRBJ1-4, the V gene TRBV18; D gene ambiguous. The length of the CDR3 is 12 residues. Trimming removed 1 base at V and 6 bases at J, with 3 bases between. In germline, CDR1 is KGHSH, CDR2 LQKENI. Here the CDR3 reads CASSPQYEKLFF. The CDR3 nucleotides read TGTGCCAGCTCACCACAGTATGAAAAACTGTTTTTT. The full variable domain, rest sourced from reference TRBV18 and TRBJ1-4, is NAGVMQNPRHLVRRRGQEARLRCSPMKGHSHVYWYRQLPEEGLKFMVYLQKENIIDESGMPKERFSAEFPKEGPSILRIQQVVRGDSAAYFCASSPQYEKLFFGSGTQLSVL.

The rearrangement joins TRBV11-2 to TRBJ2-1; D possibly uses TRBD1 or TRBD2 (6 bases each). The ends were cut back, 5 bases at V and 7 bases at J, with 12 bases in the middle. Germline assignment: CDR1 SGHAT and CDR2 FQNNGV. CDR3 size: 13 residues. Written as DNA, the CDR3 is TGTGCCAGCAGCCCCATAGGGGGGAATGAGCAGTTCTTC. This encodes CASSPIGGNEQFF.

The chain joins TRBV5-1 to TRBJ1-1, with a weak D call TRBD1 (5 bases). Trimming removed 2 bases at V and 0 bases at J, with 17 bases between. The CDR3 is 17 amino acids. Per germline, CDR1 SGHRS and CDR2 YFSETQ. Here the CDR3 DNA reads TGCGCCAGCAGCTTTAGTTTATATGGGGGTATGAACACTGAAGCTTTCTTT. Translated: CASSFSLYGGMNTEAFF.

This clone appeared a few times. The rearrangement uses TRBV5-1 and TRBJ1-1; 10 bases line up with TRBD1. CDR1 SGHRS and CDR2 YFSETQ come from the germline V gene. V lost 0 bases to trimming and J lost 9 bases; unmatched junction nucleotides: 5. This CDR3 region has 14 residues. CDR3 nucleotide sequence: TGCGCCAGCAGCTTGGCCGGGACAGGGGTAAAAGCTTTCTTT. Protein: CASSLAGTGVKAFF.

Worth noting for this clone: In the same sample, other DNA sequences code for this CDR3. The chain has TRBV19 and TRBJ2-5; D is ambiguous. The length of the CDR3 is 14 residues. Germline CDR1 reads LNHDA; CDR2 reads SQIVND (reference sequence). Trimming left V 4 bases short and J 2 bases short, with 11 bases between. As DNA, the CDR3 is TGTGCCAGTAGTAACCGGGCCCTACAAGAGACCCAGTACTTC. It yields the protein CASSNRALQETQYF.

This clone was found a few times. The rearrangement links TRBV6-4 to TRBJ1-5, with a possible D match to TRBD1 (5 bases). The CDR3 is 18 amino acids. Germline loops: CDR1 MRHNA, CDR2 SNTAGT. The ends were cut back, 3 bases at V and 4 bases at J, with 22 bases in the middle. Here the CDR3 reads CASSESPLEAGGNQPQHF. The CDR3 nucleotides read TGTGCCAGCAGTGAATCACCGCTAGAGGCTGGGGGAAATCAGCCCCAGCATTTT.

V gene TRBV6-5 combines with J gene TRBJ1-5; 11 nucleotides line up with TRBD1. The CDR3 covers 15 residues. Germline trimming cut 5 bases from V and 1 base from J; bases unmatched to any gene: 1. Looked up from germline, CDR1 is MNHEY and CDR2 is SVGAGI. The CDR3, as DNA: TGTGCCAGCAGTAGGGACAGGGGGAGCAATCAGCCCCAGCATTTT. Protein: CASSRDRGSNQPQHF.

V gene TRBV5-1 combines with J gene TRBJ2-5; 7 nucleotides agree with TRBD2. The CDR3 loop spans 15 amino acids. The V gene's germline CDR1 is SGHRS and CDR2 YFSETQ. J gave up 4 bases and V 1 base, and 7 bases lay outside the gene matches. The CDR3 reads CASSLSGGRGETQYF. The CDR3 nucleotides are TGCGCCAGCAGCTTGTCGGGCGGGAGAGGAGAGACCCAGTACTTC.

The chain has TRBV11-2 and TRBJ2-5, with no clear D. Germline V gene lookup returns CDR1 SGHAT and CDR2 FQNNGV. Trimming took off 0 bases at V and 2 bases at J, with 19 bases between the two ends. This CDR3 spans 18 amino acids. CDR3 amino acids: CASSLDLGTVRSQETQYF. The CDR3 DNA reads as TGTGCCAGCAGCTTAGATCTAGGAACCGTAAGGTCTCAAGAGACCCAGTACTTC.

This clone was seen a single time. The CDR3 loop is CAWSVRSYEQYF. CDR3 bases: TGTGCCTGGAGTGTCAGATCCTACGAGCAGTACTTC. The V gene is TRBV30, the J gene TRBJ2-7; unclear D gene. The CDR3 is 12 amino acids. Trimming took 0 bases from V and 1 from J, leaving 4 bases between them. The germline V gene has CDR1 GTSNPN and CDR2 SVGIG (reference sequence).

The chain combines TRBV18 with TRBJ1-1, with TRBD1 identical over 7 bases. Germline values: CDR1 KGHSH, CDR2 LQKENI. The V segment lost 6 bases and the J segment 6 bases; nucleotides outside the gene matches: 7. CDR3 size: 13 residues. In DNA form, the CDR3 reads TGTGCCAGCTCTCCCACAGGGGATGCTGAAGCTTTCTTT. Protein: CASSPTGDAEAFF.

The rearrangement joins TRBV28 to TRBJ2-3; 12 bases align to TRBD1. Germline CDR1 reads MDHEN; CDR2 reads SYDVKM. The length of the CDR3 is 18 residues. Trimming at V came to 7 bases and at J to 8 bases, leaving 19 bases not matched to a gene. CDR3 sequence reads: CASNLVGSPGTGGGTQYF. The CDR3 region has the DNA TGTGCCAGCAATTTGGTGGGGTCGCCCGGGACAGGGGGCGGTACGCAGTATTTT.

The rearrangement uses TRBV7-2 and TRBJ2-5; TRBD2 aligns across 8 bases. The CDR3 consists of 13 residues. Trimming cost V 1 base and J 9 bases; bases outside gene matches: 4. CDR1 and CDR2 (germline): SGHTA, FQGNSA. DNA for the CDR3: TGTGCCAGCAGCTTAGAGGTCGGGGGGGCCCAGTACTTC. Translated, it gives CASSLEVGGAQYF.

CDR3 loop: CASSPPGGGSEDTQYF. In nucleotides, the CDR3 is TGTGCCAGCAGTCCACCCGGAGGCGGGAGTGAGGATACGCAGTATTTT. The chain couples TRBV28 to TRBJ2-3; 7 nucleotides align to TRBD2. V dropped 5 bases and J dropped 6; count of bases not matched to a gene: 14. This CDR3 is built from 16 residues. The germline V gene has CDR1 MDHEN and CDR2 SYDVKM.

The rearrangement joins TRBV7-6 to TRBJ2-3; D might be TRBD1 or TRBD2, each matching 5 bases. Trimming shortened V by 1 base and J by 6 bases, and 11 bases separated the two germline ends. CDR1 is SGHVS, CDR2 FNYEAQ, per germline. CDR3 length: 14 amino acids. This CDR3 reads CASSLVLAGDTQYF. CDR3 sequence (DNA): TGTGCCAGCAGCTTAGTCCTAGCAGGGGATACGCAGTATTTT.

The CDR3 coding sequence is TGTGCCAGCAGTTTCCGCCGGACAGGGGTCATTTCTGCAACTAATGAAAAACTGTTTTTT. This sequence encodes CASSFRRTGVISATNEKLFF. V and J are TRBV27 and TRBJ1-4, with 9 bases lining up with TRBD1. V was pared by 3 bases and J by 0 bases, with 14 bases of the junction left unmatched. The CDR3 is 20 amino acids. Germline-derived CDR1 and CDR2 are MNHEY and SMNVEV (reference sequence).

The chain links TRBV4-2 to TRBJ1-3; maybe TRBD1 (6 bases). CDR3 length: 16 residues. Trimming removed 3 bases at V and 2 bases at J, with 14 bases between. Germline-derived CDR1 and CDR2 are LGHNA and YNFKEQ. CDR3 protein: CASSHLGGTTGNTIYF. For the CDR3, the DNA is TGTGCCAGCAGCCACCTGGGCGGGACAACTGGAAACACCATATATTTT.

The chain recombines TRBV7-2 with TRBJ2-4; TRBD1 aligns across 10 bases. CDR1 is SGHTA, CDR2 FQGNSA, per germline. J was trimmed by 7 bases and V by 5 bases; bases with no gene match: 11. This CDR3 contains 16 residues. The CDR3: CASSRKGQGINNIQYF. For the CDR3, the DNA is TGTGCCAGCAGCCGCAAGGGACAGGGGATTAATAACATTCAGTACTTC.

This rearrangement joins TRBV11-2 to TRBJ2-2; no clear D gene. CDR1 and CDR2 from the germline V gene are SGHAT and FQNNGV. The CDR3 is 13 residues long. Trimming left V 5 bases short and J 6 bases short, with 10 bases between. In nucleotides, the CDR3 is TGTGCCAGCAGCCCGCTTGGGGCCGGGGAGCTGTTTTTT. It encodes CASSPLGAGELFF.

V usage is TRBV9 and J usage is TRBJ2-1; 7 nucleotides align to TRBD1. The CDR3 has 17 residues. Germline V gives CDR1 SGDLS, CDR2 YYNGEE. V was pared by 4 bases and J by 0 bases, with 10 bases of the junction left unmatched. In DNA, the CDR3 is TGTGCCAGCAGCCTCACAGGGAAGGGGGCCTCCTACAATGAGCAGTTCTTC. As protein: CASSLTGKGASYNEQFF.

This chain uses TRBV7-8 with TRBJ1-5; TRBD1 agrees at 7 bases. Germline CDR1 SGHVS, CDR2 FQNEAQ. J was trimmed by 2 bases and V by 5 bases; bases with no gene match: 9. The CDR3 loop spans 16 amino acids. The CDR3 reads CASSRYRGRGNQPQHF. The CDR3 DNA reads as TGTGCCAGCAGCCGTTACAGGGGCAGGGGCAATCAGCCCCAGCATTTT. Full variable domain (missing parts from reference TRBV7-8 and TRBJ1-5): GAGVSQSPRYKVAKRGQDVALRCDPISGHVSLFWYQQALGQGPEFLTYFQNEAQLDKSGLPSDRFFAERPEGSVSTLKIQRTQQEDSAVYLCASSRYRGRGNQPQHFGDGTRLSIL.

The chain recombines TRBV11-3 with TRBJ2-2; D is undetermined. The germline V gene has CDR1 SGHNT and CDR2 YENEEA. This CDR3 comprises 13 residues. V lost 1 base and J lost 6, with 6 bases in between. In DNA, the CDR3 is TGTGCCAGCAGCTTAGGAGTAGCCGGGGAGCTGTTTTTT. It translates to CASSLGVAGELFF.

The chain combines TRBV9 with TRBJ2-2; TRBD2 agrees at 8 bases. The CDR3 has 16 residues. Germline V CDR1 and CDR2: SGDLS, YYNGEE. The ends lost 4 bases at V and 7 bases at J; junction bases unmatched: 12. The CDR3 coding sequence is TGTGCCAGCAGCCGCTTAGGGGGACTAGGGAGCGGGGAGCTGTTTTTT. Protein sequence: CASSRLGGLGSGELFF.

The rearrangement links TRBV7-8 to TRBJ2-7; 7 bases line up with TRBD2. Per the germline V gene, CDR1 is SGHVS and CDR2 is FQNEAQ. V shed 0 bases and J 0 bases; nucleotides not matched to a gene: 5. The CDR3 is 16 amino acids. In DNA form, the CDR3 reads TGTGCCAGCAGCTTAGCGCGGGGCGGGAGCTCCTACGAGCAGTACTTC. The encoded protein is CASSLARGGSSYEQYF.

The chain joins TRBV6-1 to TRBJ1-5; D is perhaps TRBD1 (5 bases). CDR3 length equals 15 residues. Deletions cut 2 bases from V and 4 bases from J, with 12 bases between. Germline lookup yields CDR1 MNHNS and CDR2 SASEGT. CDR3: CASSESGGKNQPQHF. The CDR3 DNA is TGTGCCAGCAGTGAAAGTGGGGGGAAAAATCAGCCCCAGCATTTT.

The rearrangement links TRBV7-3 to TRBJ1-5, with D unclear. The germline CDR1 and CDR2 sequences are SGHTA and FQGTGA. The length of the CDR3 is 16 residues. The V end was cut by 3 bases, the J end by 5 bases, with 17 bases between. The chain's CDR3 is CASSLVPVAGDQPQHF. The DNA of the CDR3 is TGTGCCAGCAGCTTGGTACCTGTGGCAGGCGATCAGCCCCAGCATTTT.

V usage is TRBV5-1 and J usage is TRBJ2-6; TRBD1 aligns across 10 bases. Germline V gene data show CDR1 as SGHRS and CDR2 as YFSETQ. The junction had 15 bases not matched to a gene; V was cut back by 3 bases and J by 3 bases. The CDR3 runs 20 residues. The DNA of the CDR3 is TGCGCCAGCAGCTCACGAAGTTGGGGACAGGGGTCGTTTGGGGCCAACGTCCTGACTTTC. Translating it yields CASSSRSWGQGSFGANVLTF.

The chain carries TRBV11-2 and TRBJ2-5; the D call may be TRBD1 or TRBD2 (6 bases each). The CDR3 length is 18 residues. Per the germline V gene, CDR1 is SGHAT and CDR2 is FQNNGV. Trimming stripped 5 bases from V and 0 bases from J, with 22 bases between. The DNA of the CDR3 is TGTGCCAGCAGCAAGGGGGGCAGGCAAGGAGGGGACCAAGAGACCCAGTACTTC. Translated: CASSKGGRQGGDQETQYF.

V gene TRBV6-6 combines with J gene TRBJ2-7, with a tentative D call TRBD1 (5 bases). This CDR3 is built from 14 residues. Germline-derived CDR1 and CDR2 are MNHNY and SVGAGI (reference sequence). Trimming stripped 2 bases from V and 1 base from J, with 9 bases between. The CDR3 nucleotides read TGTGCCAGCAGTTACGACAGCCTGTCCTACGAGCAGTACTTC. Its translation: CASSYDSLSYEQYF.

This clone turned up a few times. The sample carries other DNA sequences with the same CDR3. V is TRBV28 and J is TRBJ2-5; unclear D gene. Looked up from germline, CDR1 is MDHEN and CDR2 is SYDVKM. V dropped 9 bases and J dropped 5 bases, with 16 bases sitting between them. The CDR3 has 13 amino acids. Written as DNA, the CDR3 is TGTGCCAGTAGAACCGGCCTTTGGGAGACCCAGTACTTC. This codes for CASRTGLWETQYF.